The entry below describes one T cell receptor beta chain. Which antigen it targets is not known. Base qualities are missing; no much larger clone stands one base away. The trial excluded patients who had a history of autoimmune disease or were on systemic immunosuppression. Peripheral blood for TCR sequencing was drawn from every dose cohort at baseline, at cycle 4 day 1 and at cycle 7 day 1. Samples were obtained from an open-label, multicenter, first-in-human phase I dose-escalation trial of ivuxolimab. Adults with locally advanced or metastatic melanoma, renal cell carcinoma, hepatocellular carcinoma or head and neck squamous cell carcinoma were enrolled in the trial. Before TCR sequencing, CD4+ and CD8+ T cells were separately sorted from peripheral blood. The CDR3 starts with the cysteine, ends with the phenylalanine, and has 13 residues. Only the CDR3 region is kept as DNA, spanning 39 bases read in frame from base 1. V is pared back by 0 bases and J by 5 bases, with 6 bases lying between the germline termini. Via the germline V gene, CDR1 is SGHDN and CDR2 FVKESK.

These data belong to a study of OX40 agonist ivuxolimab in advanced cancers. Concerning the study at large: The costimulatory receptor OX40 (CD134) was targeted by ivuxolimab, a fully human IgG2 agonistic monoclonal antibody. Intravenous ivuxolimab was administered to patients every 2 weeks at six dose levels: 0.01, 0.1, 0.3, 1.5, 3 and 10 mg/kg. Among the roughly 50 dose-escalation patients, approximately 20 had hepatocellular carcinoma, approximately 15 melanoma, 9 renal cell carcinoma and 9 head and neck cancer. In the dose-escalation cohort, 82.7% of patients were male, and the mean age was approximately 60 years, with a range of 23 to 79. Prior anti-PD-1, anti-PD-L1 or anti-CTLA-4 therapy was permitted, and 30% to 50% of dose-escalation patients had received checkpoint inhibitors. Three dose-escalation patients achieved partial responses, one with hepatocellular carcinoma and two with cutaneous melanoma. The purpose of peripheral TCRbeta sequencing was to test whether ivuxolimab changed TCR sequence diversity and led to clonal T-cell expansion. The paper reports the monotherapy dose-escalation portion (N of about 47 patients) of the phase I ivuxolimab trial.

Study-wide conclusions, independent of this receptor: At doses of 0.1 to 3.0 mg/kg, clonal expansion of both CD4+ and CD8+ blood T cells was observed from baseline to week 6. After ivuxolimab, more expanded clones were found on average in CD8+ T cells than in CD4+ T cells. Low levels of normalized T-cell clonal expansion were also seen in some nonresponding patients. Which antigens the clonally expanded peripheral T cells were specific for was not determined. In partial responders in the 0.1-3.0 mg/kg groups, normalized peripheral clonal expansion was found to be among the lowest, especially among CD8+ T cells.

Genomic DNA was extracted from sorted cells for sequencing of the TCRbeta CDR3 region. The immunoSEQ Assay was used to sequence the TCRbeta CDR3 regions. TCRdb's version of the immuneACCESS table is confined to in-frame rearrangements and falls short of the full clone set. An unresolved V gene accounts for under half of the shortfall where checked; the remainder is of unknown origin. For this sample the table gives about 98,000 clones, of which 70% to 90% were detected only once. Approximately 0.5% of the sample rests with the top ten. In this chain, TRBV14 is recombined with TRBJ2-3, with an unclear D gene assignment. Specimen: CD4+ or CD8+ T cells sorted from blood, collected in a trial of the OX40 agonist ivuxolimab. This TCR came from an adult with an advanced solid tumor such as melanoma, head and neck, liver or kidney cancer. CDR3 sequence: CASSQDLRDTQYF. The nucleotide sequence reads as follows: TGTGCCAGCAGCCAAGATCTGAGAGATACGCAGTATTTT.